Described below is a single T cell receptor (beta chain) sequence and its context. Its antigen is still unknown. A much larger clone sits a single nucleotide away, making a read error possible. This CDR3 spans 14 amino acids. Trimming pared 5 bases from V and 3 bases from J, leaving 13 bases between. The germline CDR1 and CDR2 sequences are MNHEY and SMNVEV (reference sequence). From the reads, TCRdb called clonotypes with MiXCR, one entry per CDR3 protein. The sample includes under 95,000 distinct CDR3 sequences, 45% to 50% seen only once; the top ten take roughly 93%. These data originate in a study of T cell repertoires in cytomegalovirus infection. In the study overall: Well-studied HLA-B-restricted epitopes and recently identified HLA-C-restricted epitopes of CMV were both used in the study. CMV infection and matching HLA type were both indicated by public TCR beta signatures. The study, taken as a whole, reports: Cumulative frequency of public TCR beta families picked out carriers of CMV plus the relevant HLA. The response measured ex vivo was dominated by TCR beta clonotypes (HLA-C-restricted and CMV-specific).

The input for sequencing was CD8+ T cells from cultured PBMCs, taken from culture after CMV antigen stimulation. The receptor's source is a human donor in good health (CMV status not recorded). Some clones in this sample may be carry-over from other donors' samples. V and J are TRBV27 and TRBJ1-1; D remains unclear. The CDR3 sequence is CASSPNGCYTEAFF. The CDR3 DNA follows: TGTGCCAGCAGTCCAAACGGGTGTTACACTGAAGCTTTCTTT.